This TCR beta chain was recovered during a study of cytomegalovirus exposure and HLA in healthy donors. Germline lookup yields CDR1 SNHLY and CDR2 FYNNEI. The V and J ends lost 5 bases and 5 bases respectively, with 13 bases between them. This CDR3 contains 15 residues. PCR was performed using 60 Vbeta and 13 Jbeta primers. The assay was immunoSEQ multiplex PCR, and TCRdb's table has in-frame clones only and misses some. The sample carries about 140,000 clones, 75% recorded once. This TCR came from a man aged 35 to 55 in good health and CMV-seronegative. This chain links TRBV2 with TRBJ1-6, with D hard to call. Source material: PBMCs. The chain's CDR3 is CASSTQSVDNSPLHF. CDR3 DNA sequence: TGTGCCAGCAGTACCCAGTCTGTCGATAATTCACCCCTCCACTTT.